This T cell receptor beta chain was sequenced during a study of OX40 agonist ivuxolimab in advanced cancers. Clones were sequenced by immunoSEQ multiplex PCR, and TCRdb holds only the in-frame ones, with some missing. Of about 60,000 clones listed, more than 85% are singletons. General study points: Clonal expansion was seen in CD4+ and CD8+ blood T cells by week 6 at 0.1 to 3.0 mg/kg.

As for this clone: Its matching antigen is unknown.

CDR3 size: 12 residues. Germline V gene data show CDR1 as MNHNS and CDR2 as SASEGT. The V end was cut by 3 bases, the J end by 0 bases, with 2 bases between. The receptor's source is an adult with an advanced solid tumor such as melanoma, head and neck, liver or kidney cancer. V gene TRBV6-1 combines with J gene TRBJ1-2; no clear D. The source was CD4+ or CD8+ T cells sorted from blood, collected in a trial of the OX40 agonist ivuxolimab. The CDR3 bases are TGTGCCAGCAGTGAGGCTAACTATGGCTACACCTTC. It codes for CASSEANYGYTF.